A single sample is the source of the 15 T cell receptor beta chains below, sequenced in a study of OX40 agonist ivuxolimab in advanced cancers. Library preparation used the immunoSEQ multiplex PCR assay. TCRdb took this table from immuneACCESS and kept in-frame rearrangements with V and J called. Such tables lack part of the clones; where checked against another copy, unresolved V genes explain under half of the gap, and the rest is unexplained. The sample table lists over 15,000 clones, 80% to 90% of them with a count of one. The ten largest clones take up approximately 72% of the sample. Sequenced here: CD4+ or CD8+ T cells sorted from blood, sampled in a trial of the OX40 agonist ivuxolimab. These receptors were collected from an adult with an advanced solid tumor such as melanoma, head and neck, liver or kidney cancer.

Only one count was recorded for this clone. The rearrangement joins TRBV6-6 to TRBJ1-2; TRBD1 matches 7 bases. The CDR3 totals 16 residues. V trimming: 6 bases; J trimming: 4 bases; junction bases outside the gene matches: 14. The germline V gene has CDR1 MNHNY and CDR2 SVGAGI (reference sequence). CDR3 DNA sequence: TGTGCCAGCAGCGAACCCGGGACAGCTGGGGGCTATGGCTACACCTTC. Its protein is CASSEPGTAGGYGYTF.

The V and J genes are TRBV13 and TRBJ2-7, with a tentative D call TRBD1 (6 bases). V shed 8 bases and J shed 9 bases, with 23 bases lying between them. The germline V gene has CDR1 PRHDT and CDR2 FYEKMQ (reference sequence). CDR3 length: 14 amino acids. The CDR3, as DNA: TGTGCCAGCGCCCCGGGACACAACCCCTTCCTGCAGTACTTC. It encodes CASAPGHNPFLQYF.

The V call is TRBV19, the J call TRBJ2-1; a weak D match, TRBD2 (6 bases). In germline, CDR1 is LNHDA, CDR2 SQIVND (reference sequence). The V and J ends lost 5 bases and 8 bases respectively, with 19 bases between them. The CDR3 is 15 amino acids. CDR3 amino acids: CASSPAGPPHDEQFF. The CDR3 DNA reads TGTGCCAGTAGTCCTGCGGGGCCCCCACACGATGAGCAGTTCTTC.

The V and J genes are TRBV18 and TRBJ1-2; D is ambiguous. This CDR3 has 15 residues. CDR1 is KGHSH and CDR2 is LQKENI in the germline V gene. V lost 0 bases and J lost 6, with 14 bases in between. The CDR3 sequence is CASSPPRTRFDGYTF. The CDR3 DNA reads TGTGCCAGCTCACCACCCCGTACACGGTTTGATGGCTACACCTTC.

The chain couples TRBV10-2 to TRBJ2-1; 10 positions agree with TRBD1. Per the germline V gene, CDR1 is WSHSY and CDR2 is SAAADI. V lost 8 bases, J lost 0 bases, and 13 bases stayed unmatched. This CDR3 is 18 amino acids long. The DNA for the CDR3 is TGCGCCAGCCTTGGGACAGGGGATGGTAGCGGCTCCTACAATGAGCAGTTCTTC. Amino acids: CASLGTGDGSGSYNEQFF.

This clone was observed a single time. The chain couples TRBV5-1 to TRBJ1-5; D gene uncertain. Germline CDR1 reads SGHRS; CDR2 reads YFSETQ. The CDR3 contains 15 residues. The germline V and J ends were trimmed by 0 bases and 7 bases, with 14 bases remaining between them. CDR3 residues: CASSLDGNPGQPQHF. CDR3 coding DNA: TGCGCCAGCAGCTTGGATGGCAATCCAGGACAGCCCCAGCATTTT.

This sequence joins TRBV28 and TRBJ2-2; D may be TRBD2 (5 bases). The CDR3 covers 16 residues. Germline V gene sequence: CDR1 MDHEN, CDR2 SYDVKM. V was clipped by 1 base and J by 5 bases, with 14 bases between them. The DNA for the CDR3 is TGTGCCAGCAGTTTATTAGGTGTGGGCGGGACCGGGGAGCTGTTTTTT. This encodes CASSLLGVGGTGELFF.

This clone turned up a few times. The J gene is TRBJ2-7, the V gene TRBV9; 9 bases line up with TRBD1. The CDR3 has 15 amino acids. The ends lost 0 bases at V and 4 bases at J; junction bases unmatched: 5. Germline assignment: CDR1 SGDLS and CDR2 YYNGEE. CDR3 in amino acids: CASSVGTGDGYEQYF. The CDR3 DNA sequence: TGTGCCAGCAGCGTAGGGACAGGGGATGGATACGAGCAGTACTTC.

The chain has TRBV2 and TRBJ2-7; no definite D call. There are 14 residues in the CDR3. Trimming pared 8 bases from V and 3 bases from J, leaving 17 bases between. CDR1 is SNHLY and CDR2 is FYNNEI in the germline V gene. CDR3 sequence: CASPKTGSSYEQYF. In nucleotides, the CDR3 is TGTGCCAGCCCGAAGACGGGCAGTAGCTACGAGCAGTACTTC.

V usage is TRBV2 and J usage is TRBJ1-2; 7 positions agree with TRBD1. The V and J ends lost 5 bases and 3 bases, in that order; junction bases with no gene match: 6. Germline-derived CDR1 and CDR2 are SNHLY and FYNNEI. The CDR3 sequence is 14 residues long. CDR3 DNA sequence: TGTGCCAGCAGTCAAGAGGACAGGTACTATGGCTACACCTTC. Translated: CASSQEDRYYGYTF.

The chain links TRBV7-9 to TRBJ2-7; 7 bases are a match to TRBD2. The ends lost 5 bases at V and 0 bases at J; junction bases unmatched: 13. Germline CDR1 and CDR2: SEHNR and FQNEAQ (reference sequence). The CDR3 sequence is 17 residues long. The CDR3 loop reads CASSPREAGSNSYEQYF. In nucleotides, the CDR3 is TGTGCCAGCAGCCCTCGGGAGGCGGGTTCGAACTCCTACGAGCAGTACTTC.

The CDR3 DNA follows: TGTGCCAGCAGTTACCGGGGGCCGACTTACAATGAGCAGTTCTTC. Translated, it gives CASSYRGPTYNEQFF. The chain employs TRBV6-6 and TRBJ2-1; either TRBD1 or TRBD2 may fit D (6 bases each). The CDR3 extends over 15 amino acids. Germline V gene data show CDR1 as MNHNY and CDR2 as SVGAGI (reference sequence). Between the trimmed V and J ends, which lost 2 bases and 4 bases, there was a span of 12 bases.

There are a few counts of this clone. The rearrangement links TRBV7-2 to TRBJ2-1; D remains ambiguous. The CDR3 spans 14 residues. The germline V gene encodes CDR1 SGHTA and CDR2 FQGNSA. Between the trimmed V and J ends, which lost 5 bases and 7 bases, there was a span of 15 bases. The CDR3 here is CASSPMHGSNEQFF. The CDR3 region has the DNA TGTGCCAGCAGCCCCATGCATGGGTCTAATGAGCAGTTCTTC. Full variable domain (missing parts from reference TRBV7-2 and TRBJ2-1): GAGVSQSPSNKVTEKGKDVELRCDPISGHTALYWYRQSLGQGLEFLIYFQGNSAPDKSGLPSDRFSAERTGGSVSTLTIQRTQQEDSAVYLCASSPMHGSNEQFFGPGTRLTVL.

The genes are TRBV7-3 and TRBJ1-5, with TRBD1 as a possible D gene (6 bases). V was pared by 3 bases and J by 0 bases, with 12 bases between. CDR1 and CDR2 from the germline V gene are SGHTA and FQGTGA. The length of the CDR3 is 16 residues. The DNA of the CDR3 is TGTGCCAGCAGCTTGGAAGGACAGAGTAGCAATCAGCCCCAGCATTTT. It yields the protein CASSLEGQSSNQPQHF.

This clone turned up a few times. The chain couples TRBV5-6 to TRBJ2-1; D ambiguous. Trimming took off 6 bases at V and 6 bases at J, with 10 bases between the two ends. This CDR3 spans 12 amino acids. Looked up from germline, CDR1 is SGHDT and CDR2 is YYEEEE. For the CDR3, the DNA is TGTGCCAGCACCCTTAATTCCAATGAGCAGTTCTTC. It encodes CASTLNSNEQFF. Full variable domain (rest looked up from reference TRBV5-6 and TRBJ2-1): DAGVTQSPTHLIKTRGQQVTLRCSPKSGHDTVSWYQQALGQGPQFIFQYYEEEERQRGNFPDRFSGHQFPNYSSELNVNALLLGDSALYLCASTLNSNEQFFGPGTRLTVL.